The rows below give T cell receptor beta chains drawn from one sample of a study of Ad26.COV2.S vaccination and SARS-CoV-2 variants. Libraries were prepared by immunoSEQ multiplex PCR; TCRdb keeps only in-frame clonotypes and omits some of them. Among approximately 450,000 clones, around 90% were seen once, and the ten largest hold about 12%. The material sequenced was peripheral blood, taken in a trial of Ad26.COV2.S vaccine versus placebo. The receptors derive from a person aged 18-65 years who received the Ad26.COV2.S COVID-19 vaccine or a placebo. CDR3s include the opening cysteine and the closing phenylalanine or tryptophan. A D gene is named only where the DNA matches it firmly. Only some rows state a clone size, as once, few, many or a class for expanded clones.

j_gene,abundance,v_gene,d_gene,CDR3nt,CDR3aa
TRBJ1-4,-,TRBV6-6,TRBD1,TGTGCCAGCAGACTCGACAGGGGAACGACTAATGAAAAACTGTTTTTT,CASRLDRGTTNEKLFF
TRBJ2-7,-,TRBV5-1,TRBD1,TGCGCCAGCAGCTCCGGGACAGGGGGCGACGAGCAGTACTTC,CASSSGTGGDEQYF
TRBJ1-6,-,TRBV23-1,-,TGCGCCAGCAGTCAACCCGGGTCATCACCCCTCCACTTT,CASSQPGSSPLHF
TRBJ1-1,-,TRBV6-5,-,TGTGCCAGCACGACAAGGAGGGCGGGCACTGAAGCTTTCTTT,CASTTRRAGTEAFF
TRBJ2-3,-,TRBV6-2/TRBV6-3,TRBD2,TGTGCCAGCAGTTACCCCGATGGTAGCGGGCCCAAACCACAACAGTGGGATACGCAGTATTTT,CASSYPDGSGPKPQQWDTQYF
TRBJ2-7,-,TRBV27,-,TGTGCCAGCAATCCACCCGGACAGCGGTACGAGCAGTACTTC,CASNPPGQRYEQYF
TRBJ2-6,few,TRBV7-8,TRBD1,TGTGCCAGCAGCTTGACAGGGGCTACTGGGGCCAACGTCCTGACTTTC,CASSLTGATGANVLTF
TRBJ2-6,-,TRBV7-7,TRBD1,TGTGCCAGCAGCTCCGGACAGGGAGTATCTGGGGCCAACGTCCTGACTTTC,CASSSGQGVSGANVLTF
TRBJ2-3,-,TRBV5-6,-,TGTGCCAGCAGCTTGGTAGCGGATATCGGCACAGATACGCAGTATTTT,CASSLVADIGTDTQYF
TRBJ1-5,-,TRBV6-2/TRBV6-3,-,TGTGCCAGCAGTTATGTGAGCGTACGGCAGCCCCAGCATTTT,CASSYVSVRQPQHF
TRBJ2-2,-,TRBV28,-,TGTGCCAGCAGTATGGTCGGGAGTCGTACCGGGGAGCTGTTTTTT,CASSMVGSRTGELFF
TRBJ1-2,once,TRBV2,-,TGTGCCAGCAGCATGGGACGGCCAACCTATGGCTACACCTTC,CASSMGRPTYGYTF
TRBJ1-2,-,TRBV18,-,TGTGCCAGCTCACCACCGTCCATTAACTATGGCTACACCTTC,CASSPPSINYGYTF
TRBJ2-7,-,TRBV6-2/TRBV6-3,TRBD2,TGTGCCAGCAGCCCAGGACTAGCGGCCTCCTACGAGCAGTACTTC,CASSPGLAASYEQYF
TRBJ1-1,-,TRBV6-2/TRBV6-3,TRBD1,TGTGCCAGCAGTCGGGACAGAGAAGCTTTCTTT,CASSRDREAFF
TRBJ2-2,-,TRBV28,TRBD1,TGTGCCAGCGGCTCCGGGACAGTCCCCGGGGAGCTGTTTTTT,CASGSGTVPGELFF